These T cell receptor beta chains were read from a single sample in a study of identical twins' blood T cells. TCRdb re-called the 5' RACE reads through MiXCR, storing one row per CDR3 protein. Counted here are 400,000 or so distinct CDR3 sequences, 28% occurring once; the ten biggest clones make up more than 5.5%. What was sequenced was PBMCs. The receptors originated from a woman between 18 and 55 years old in good health. Each CDR3 is given without its conserved first and last residue.

TRBJ2-5 TRBV12-3/TRBV12-4 ASTLQQGTQY
TRBJ1-1 TRBV20-1 SALTTGGPTEAF
TRBJ2-7 TRBV25-1 ASSETSGTIDEQY
TRBJ2-1 TRBV5-1 ASSWTSGTLNEQF
TRBJ2-2 TRBV5-6 TSSLARGTGRTGELF
TRBJ2-3 TRBV20-1 SARGASSTDTQY
TRBJ2-4 TRBV20-1 SAPGLLAKNIQY
TRBJ1-5 TRBV6-5 ASSYQRTIPLQH
TRBJ1-2 TRBV5-1 ASSLEAGHYYGYT
TRBJ2-4 TRBV20-1 SARQTDIQY
TRBJ2-4 TRBV29-1 SVEELGVENIQY
TRBJ2-5 TRBV10-3 AISEFLGTFQETQY
TRBJ2-1 TRBV11-2 ASSLEAEQF
TRBJ2-1 TRBV3-1 ASSQVQNEQF
TRBJ2-1 TRBV5-1 ASSLGQRDNEQF
TRBJ1-1 TRBV20-1 SAETQGFGTEAF
TRBJ2-7 TRBV5-6 ASSLPSRDSPYEQY
TRBJ2-5 TRBV20-1 SAHKETQY
TRBJ1-1 TRBV6-6 ASSRSPGTGGGTEAF
TRBJ1-2 TRBV20-1 SAKSGRQPNYGYT
TRBJ1-1 TRBV12-3/TRBV12-4 ASSLGAQDTEAF
TRBJ1-1 TRBV19 ASSIGQGTEAF
TRBJ2-2 TRBV5-6 ASSLGVIQGAELF
TRBJ2-7 TRBV12-3/TRBV12-4 ASSWTQGQY
TRBJ1-1 TRBV10-2 ASSEYAGNTEAF
TRBJ2-1 TRBV6-2/TRBV6-3 ASSYSRLAEFNEQF
TRBJ2-3 TRBV20-1 SATLAGVLDTQY
TRBJ2-7 TRBV27 ASGQTYEQY
TRBJ1-4 TRBV6-2/TRBV6-3 ASKSGQNNEKLF
TRBJ2-3 TRBV12-5 ASGLSAGTQY
TRBJ2-2 TRBV19 ASSIITGELF